A selection of T cell receptor beta chains follows, all from one sample in a study of blood T cell repertoires in COVID-19. The method was immunoSEQ multiplex PCR; TCRdb's version includes in-frame clones alone and lacks a portion of them. The sample includes about 200,000 clones, more than 70% of them seen just once. Material: peripheral blood. These receptors all stem from a man aged 45-65 years with COVID-19, enrolled during active disease. Each CDR3 is given with its conserved first and last residue. A D gene is named only where the DNA matches it firmly. Clone size is stated in some rows and not others, as once, few, many or a class when expanded.

J gene: TRBJ2-1; D gene: TRBD2; clone size: once; V gene: TRBV19; CDR3 protein: CASSILPSGSVNEQFF; CDR3 DNA: TGTGCCAGTAGTATCTTACCTAGCGGGAGTGTGAATGAGCAGTTCTTC
J gene: TRBJ2-5; D gene: TRBD2; clone size: NA; V gene: TRBV7-9; CDR3 protein: CASSLPPGGLAEETQYF; CDR3 DNA: TGTGCCAGCAGCTTACCGCCAGGGGGACTAGCAGAAGAGACCCAGTACTTC
J gene: TRBJ2-7; D gene: TRBD1; clone size: NA; V gene: TRBV29-1; CDR3 protein: CSVEMRTGGYEQYF; CDR3 DNA: TGCAGCGTTGAGATGAGGACAGGGGGCTACGAGCAGTACTTC
J gene: TRBJ2-1; D gene: TRBD2; clone size: NA; V gene: TRBV27; CDR3 protein: CASSPTSGSHNEQFF; CDR3 DNA: TGTGCCAGCAGTCCAACTAGCGGGAGTCACAATGAGCAGTTCTTC
J gene: TRBJ2-7; D gene: NA; clone size: few; V gene: TRBV19; CDR3 protein: CASRPGSTGYEQYF; CDR3 DNA: TGTGCCAGTAGGCCGGGGTCGACAGGCTACGAGCAGTACTTC
J gene: TRBJ2-7; D gene: NA; clone size: NA; V gene: TRBV5-1; CDR3 protein: CASSLGDLTYEQYF; CDR3 DNA: TGCGCCAGCAGCTTGGGGGACTTAACCTACGAGCAGTACTTC
J gene: TRBJ1-1; D gene: TRBD1; clone size: NA; V gene: TRBV4-2; CDR3 protein: CASSQGGQGNTEAFF; CDR3 DNA: TGTGCCAGCAGCCAAGGCGGACAGGGCAACACTGAAGCTTTCTTT
J gene: TRBJ1-3; D gene: NA; clone size: NA; V gene: TRBV13; CDR3 protein: CASRSGKSGNTIYF; CDR3 DNA: TGTGCCAGCAGATCGGGGAAGTCTGGAAACACCATATATTTT
J gene: TRBJ2-7; D gene: NA; clone size: NA; V gene: TRBV6-5; CDR3 protein: CASSYGQGLSSYEQYF; CDR3 DNA: TGTGCCAGCAGTTACGGACAGGGACTAAGTTCCTACGAGCAGTACTTC
J gene: TRBJ1-2; D gene: TRBD1; clone size: NA; V gene: TRBV11-2; CDR3 protein: CASSLDRGPGYTF; CDR3 DNA: TGTGCCAGCAGCTTGGACAGGGGGCCTGGCTACACCTTC
J gene: TRBJ2-3; D gene: TRBD2; clone size: NA; V gene: TRBV5-6; CDR3 protein: CASSPSSGGTDTQYF; CDR3 DNA: TGTGCCAGCAGCCCGAGTAGCGGGGGGACAGATACGCAGTATTTT
J gene: TRBJ1-2; D gene: NA; clone size: NA; V gene: TRBV18; CDR3 protein: CASSPQTEDYGYTF; CDR3 DNA: TGTGCCAGCTCACCACAGACAGAGGACTATGGCTACACCTTC
J gene: TRBJ2-7; D gene: NA; clone size: NA; V gene: TRBV6-1; CDR3 protein: CASSEGQGLYEQYF; CDR3 DNA: TGTGCCAGCAGTGAAGGTCAGGGATTGTACGAGCAGTACTTC
J gene: TRBJ2-3; D gene: TRBD2; clone size: NA; V gene: TRBV24-1; CDR3 protein: CATSDFEGGSTDTQYF; CDR3 DNA: TGTGCCACCAGTGATTTTGAGGGAGGGAGCACAGATACGCAGTATTTT
J gene: TRBJ1-1; D gene: NA; clone size: NA; V gene: TRBV25-1; CDR3 protein: CASSAGVSTEAFF; CDR3 DNA: TGTGCCAGCAGTGCGGGGGTGTCGACTGAAGCTTTCTTT
J gene: TRBJ2-2; D gene: NA; clone size: NA; V gene: TRBV5-4; CDR3 protein: CASSPDWGLLTGELFF; CDR3 DNA: TGTGCCAGCAGCCCGGACTGGGGTCTTTTAACCGGGGAGCTGTTTTTT
J gene: TRBJ1-2; D gene: NA; clone size: NA; V gene: TRBV2; CDR3 protein: CASSALRYGYTF; CDR3 DNA: TGTGCCAGCAGTGCATTGCGCTATGGCTACACCTTC
J gene: TRBJ2-1; D gene: TRBD1; clone size: NA; V gene: TRBV6-4; CDR3 protein: CASSAYPGTGADEQFF; CDR3 DNA: TGTGCCAGCAGTGCTTACCCCGGGACAGGGGCCGATGAGCAGTTCTTC
J gene: TRBJ1-2; D gene: TRBD1; clone size: NA; V gene: TRBV19; CDR3 protein: CASSIDQRYLDRGRGYGYTF; CDR3 DNA: TGTGCCAGTAGTATAGACCAAAGGTACCTAGACAGGGGGCGCGGCTATGGCTACACCTTC
J gene: TRBJ1-5; D gene: TRBD1; clone size: NA; V gene: TRBV19; CDR3 protein: CASSRGQGDNQPQHF; CDR3 DNA: TGTGCCAGTAGTAGGGGACAGGGGGACAATCAGCCCCAGCATTTT
J gene: TRBJ2-3; D gene: NA; clone size: NA; V gene: TRBV12-2; CDR3 protein: CASRLVTSGKGTDTQYF; CDR3 DNA: TGTGCAAGTCGCTTAGTGACTAGCGGGAAGGGCACAGATACGCAGTATTTT
J gene: TRBJ1-5; D gene: NA; clone size: NA; V gene: TRBV6-2/TRBV6-3; CDR3 protein: CASSPWDNNQPQHF; CDR3 DNA: TGTGCCAGCAGCCCCTGGGACAACAATCAGCCCCAGCATTTT
J gene: TRBJ1-2; D gene: TRBD1; clone size: NA; V gene: TRBV30; CDR3 protein: CAWMTGAIGYTF; CDR3 DNA: TGTGCCTGGATGACAGGGGCTATTGGCTACACCTTC
J gene: TRBJ1-6; D gene: NA; clone size: NA; V gene: TRBV5-1; CDR3 protein: CASSSQGYNSPLHF; CDR3 DNA: TGCGCCAGCAGTTCGCAGGGGTATAATTCACCCCTCCACTTT
J gene: TRBJ1-2; D gene: NA; clone size: NA; V gene: TRBV6-1; CDR3 protein: CASSEFPRAYGYTF; CDR3 DNA: TGTGCCAGCAGTGAATTTCCAAGAGCTTATGGCTACACCTTC
J gene: TRBJ1-6; D gene: NA; clone size: NA; V gene: TRBV15; CDR3 protein: CATSSKSSNSPLHF; CDR3 DNA: TGTGCCACCAGCAGTAAGAGTTCCAATTCACCCCTCCACTTT
J gene: TRBJ2-2; D gene: NA; clone size: NA; V gene: TRBV5-1; CDR3 protein: CASSLASDTGELFF; CDR3 DNA: TGCGCCAGCAGCTTGGCGTCAGACACCGGGGAGCTGTTTTTT
J gene: TRBJ1-6; D gene: TRBD1; clone size: NA; V gene: TRBV5-1; CDR3 protein: CASSPRDRGGSPLHF; CDR3 DNA: TGCGCCAGCAGCCCAAGGGACAGGGGAGGGTCACCCCTCCACTTT
J gene: TRBJ2-1; D gene: TRBD2; clone size: once; V gene: TRBV19; CDR3 protein: CASTHRTSGSWNEQFF; CDR3 DNA: TGTGCCAGTACCCACCGGACTAGCGGGAGTTGGAATGAGCAGTTCTTC
J gene: TRBJ1-2; D gene: TRBD1; clone size: NA; V gene: TRBV28; CDR3 protein: CASRPTGGPNYGYTF; CDR3 DNA: TGTGCCAGCAGACCTACAGGGGGCCCTAACTATGGCTACACCTTC
J gene: TRBJ1-2; D gene: TRBD1; clone size: NA; V gene: TRBV10-3; CDR3 protein: CAISEPGQARRGYTF; CDR3 DNA: TGTGCCATCAGTGAGCCGGGACAGGCCCGGAGGGGCTACACCTTC
J gene: TRBJ2-2; D gene: NA; clone size: few; V gene: TRBV7-6; CDR3 protein: CASSLDDLAMNTGELFF; CDR3 DNA: TGTGCCAGCAGCTTAGATGATTTAGCGATGAACACCGGGGAGCTGTTTTTT
J gene: TRBJ1-6; D gene: NA; clone size: NA; V gene: TRBV6-1; CDR3 protein: CASSEGTERKNSPLHF; CDR3 DNA: TGTGCCAGCAGTGAAGGGACAGAAAGAAAGAATTCACCCCTCCACTTT
J gene: TRBJ2-7; D gene: NA; clone size: NA; V gene: TRBV6-5; CDR3 protein: CASSYSRVPNYEQYF; CDR3 DNA: TGTGCCAGCAGTTACTCGAGGGTCCCCAACTACGAGCAGTACTTC
J gene: TRBJ2-2; D gene: NA; clone size: NA; V gene: TRBV13; CDR3 protein: CASSEQVVTGELFF; CDR3 DNA: TGTGCCAGCAGCGAACAGGTAGTAACCGGGGAGCTGTTTTTT
J gene: TRBJ1-4; D gene: NA; clone size: NA; V gene: TRBV7-2; CDR3 protein: CASSLVSRGFSTNEKLFF; CDR3 DNA: TGTGCCAGCAGCTTAGTTTCGCGGGGGTTTTCAACTAATGAAAAACTGTTTTTT
J gene: TRBJ1-3; D gene: NA; clone size: NA; V gene: TRBV1; CDR3 protein: CTSRSSGHPGNTIYF; CDR3 DNA: TGCACCAGCAGATCCTCAGGGCATCCTGGAAACACCATATATTTT
J gene: TRBJ2-6; D gene: NA; clone size: NA; V gene: TRBV6-5; CDR3 protein: CASTNPGSGANVLTF; CDR3 DNA: TGTGCCAGCACCAACCCGGGTAGTGGGGCCAACGTCCTGACTTTC
J gene: TRBJ2-2; D gene: NA; clone size: NA; V gene: TRBV5-1; CDR3 protein: CASSLPAGNTGELFF; CDR3 DNA: TGCGCCAGCAGCTTGCCGGCAGGGAACACCGGGGAGCTGTTTTTT
J gene: TRBJ2-5; D gene: TRBD1; clone size: NA; V gene: TRBV19; CDR3 protein: CASSIVGTGQETQYF; CDR3 DNA: TGTGCCAGTAGTATAGTCGGGACAGGCCAAGAGACCCAGTACTTC
J gene: TRBJ2-7; D gene: TRBD2; clone size: NA; V gene: TRBV19; CDR3 protein: CASSLRTSGRAYEQYF; CDR3 DNA: TGTGCCAGTAGTCTAAGGACTAGCGGGAGGGCCTACGAGCAGTACTTC
J gene: TRBJ2-2; D gene: NA; clone size: NA; V gene: TRBV18; CDR3 protein: CASFSDSPSTGELFF; CDR3 DNA: TGTGCCAGTTTTTCGGACAGCCCGAGCACCGGGGAGCTGTTTTTT
J gene: TRBJ2-3; D gene: TRBD2; clone size: NA; V gene: TRBV6-5; CDR3 protein: CASRLRGASTDTQYF; CDR3 DNA: TGTGCCAGCAGGTTGCGGGGGGCGAGCACAGATACGCAGTATTTT
J gene: TRBJ1-5; D gene: NA; clone size: NA; V gene: TRBV19; CDR3 protein: CASSVALNQPQHF; CDR3 DNA: TGTGCCAGTAGTGTAGCCCTCAATCAGCCCCAGCATTTT
J gene: TRBJ2-1; D gene: TRBD2; clone size: NA; V gene: TRBV7-3; CDR3 protein: CASSLAGGSGNEQFF; CDR3 DNA: TGTGCCAGCAGCTTAGCTGGCGGGAGTGGCAATGAGCAGTTCTTC